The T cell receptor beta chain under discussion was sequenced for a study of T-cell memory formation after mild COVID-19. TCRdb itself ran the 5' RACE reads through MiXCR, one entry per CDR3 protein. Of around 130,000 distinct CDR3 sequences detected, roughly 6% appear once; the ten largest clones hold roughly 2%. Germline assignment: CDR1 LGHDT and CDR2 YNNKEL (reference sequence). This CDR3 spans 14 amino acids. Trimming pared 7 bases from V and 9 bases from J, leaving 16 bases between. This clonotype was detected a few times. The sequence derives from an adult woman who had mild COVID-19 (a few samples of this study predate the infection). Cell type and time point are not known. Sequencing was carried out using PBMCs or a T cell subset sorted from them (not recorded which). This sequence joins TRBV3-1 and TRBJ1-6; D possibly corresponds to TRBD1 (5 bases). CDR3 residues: CASTPHGGSSPLHF. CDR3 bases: TGTGCCAGCACCCCACATGGGGGGAGTTCACCCCTCCACTTT. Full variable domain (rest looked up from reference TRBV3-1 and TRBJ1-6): DTAVSQTPKYLVTQMGNDKSIKCEQNLGHDTMYWYKQDSKKFLKIMFSYNNKELIINETVPNRFSPKSPDKAHLNLHINSLELGDSAVYFCASTPHGGSSPLHFGNGTRLTVT.